This T cell receptor (beta chain) comes out of a study of molecular identifiers for immune sequencing clone quantification. TCRdb reanalysed the PCR reads using MiXCR and keeps one entry per CDR3 protein. The sample has approximately 550,000 distinct CDR3 sequences, 20% to 25% seen once. The CDR3 is 14 amino acids. Trimming removed 0 bases from V and 3 bases from J, with 7 bases in between. Libraries for naive CD8 T cells, which were made from roughly 18,000 to 920,000 sorted cells, drew on 10%, 30% or 50% of the RNA. This clonotype was observed at least ten times. Specimen: naive CD8+ T cells from blood, with Jurkat cell RNA spiked in. Subset: FACS-sorted CD8+CD4-CCR7+CD45RA+ naive T cells. J is TRBJ2-3 and V is TRBV12-3 or TRBV12-4; D call uncertain. The TCR sequence derives from a human donor in good health. Some libraries in this study had Jurkat cell RNA spiked in. The CDR3 DNA sequence: TGTGCCAGCAGTTTAGCGCCTACAACAGATACGCAGTATTTT. It specifies CASSLAPTTDTQYF.